This is a list of T cell receptor beta chains from one sample in a study of cytomegalovirus exposure and HLA in healthy donors. Using immunoSEQ multiplex PCR, the repertoire was profiled, and TCRdb retains in-frame clones only, with some absent. The profile shows some 160,000 clones, around 79% of them singletons. The sequenced sample was PBMCs. The receptors stem from a woman aged 50 to 60 in good health and CMV-seronegative. CDR3s include the opening cysteine and the closing phenylalanine or tryptophan. The order of the fields is CDR3 length, D gene, clone size, J gene, V gene, CDR3 protein, CDR3 DNA. A D gene is named only where the DNA matches it firmly. Size values are once, few and many counts, or a class for expanded clones, and some rows have none.

13 . . TRBJ1-2 TRBV29-1 CSAEEPNRAGCTF TGCAGCGCTGAAGAACCAAACAGGGCTGGCTGCACCTTC
13 . . TRBJ1-3 TRBV6-6 CASSYAQGNTIYF TGTGCCAGCAGTTACGCGCAGGGGAACACCATATATTTT
17 TRBD1 . TRBJ1-3 TRBV7-9 CASSLQLTGPLGNTIYF TGTGCCAGCAGCTTACAGCTGACAGGGCCTCTTGGAAACACCATATATTTT
17 . . TRBJ2-6 TRBV9 CASSPRPATSGANVLTF TGTGCCAGCAGCCCCAGGCCAGCTACCTCTGGGGCCAACGTCCTGACTTTC
15 . few TRBJ2-7 TRBV10-3 CAVRNERLSSYEQYF TGTGCCGTCAGAAACGAGCGCCTGTCCTCCTACGAGCAGTACTTC
14 . . TRBJ2-1 TRBV4-3 CASSQDRVNNEQFF TGCGCCAGCAGCCAAGATCGGGTAAACAATGAGCAGTTCTTC
16 TRBD2 . TRBJ2-2 TRBV5-1 CASSSLAGAGTGELFF TGCGCCAGCAGCTCCTTAGCGGGAGCCGGGACCGGGGAGCTGTTTTTT
15 TRBD1 . TRBJ2-4 TRBV5-5 CASSLRGTGANIQYF TGTGCCAGCAGTCTAAGGGGGACAGGGGCAAACATTCAGTACTTC
15 . . TRBJ1-2 TRBV5-6 CASSRDRGANYGYTF TGTGCCAGCAGCCGCGACCGGGGAGCCAACTATGGCTACACCTTC
15 TRBD1 . TRBJ2-2 TRBV30 CAWRRDRGDTGELFF TGTGCCTGGAGAAGGGACAGGGGAGACACCGGGGAGCTGTTTTTT
18 TRBD1 once TRBJ2-2 TRBV2 CASSEYSGGQGDTGELFF TGTGCCAGCAGTGAATATAGTGGGGGACAGGGCGACACCGGGGAGCTGTTTTTT
13 . . TRBJ1-2 TRBV6-4 CASSEGVAGGYTF TGTGCCAGCAGTGAGGGTGTGGCAGGGGGCTACACCTTC
16 TRBD1 . TRBJ1-3 TRBV30 CAWSAGTGGMGNTIYF TGTGCCTGGAGTGCCGGGACAGGGGGCATGGGAAACACCATATATTTT
14 TRBD2 few TRBJ2-5 TRBV27 CASSDSGGLKTQYF TGTGCCAGCAGCGATAGCGGGGGGCTGAAGACCCAGTACTTC
16 . . TRBJ2-1 TRBV21-1 CASSQQDRVGYNEQFF TGTGCCAGCAGTCAACAAGACAGGGTAGGGTACAATGAGCAGTTCTTC
15 TRBD1 . TRBJ2-4 TRBV10-3 CAIRTGTAVGDIQYF TGTGCCATCAGAACCGGGACAGCGGTTGGGGACATTCAGTACTTC
16 TRBD2 . TRBJ2-1 TRBV5-6 CASSLNGGRRTNEQFF TGTGCCAGCAGCTTGAATGGCGGGAGAAGGACCAATGAGCAGTTCTTC
13 . . TRBJ1-4 TRBV4-3 CASSQVTGEKLFF TGCGCCAGCAGCCAAGTGACAGGTGAAAAACTGTTTTTT
18 TRBD2 . TRBJ2-2 TRBV6-1 CASSETALAGPNTGELFF TGTGCCAGCAGTGAAACGGCATTAGCGGGGCCGAACACCGGGGAGCTGTTTTTT
14 . . TRBJ1-3 TRBV5-1 CASSTTSRANTIYF TGCGCCAGCAGCACCACCTCCCGCGCAAACACCATATATTTT
15 TRBD1 few TRBJ1-1 TRBV19 CASSIGQGLNTEAFF TGTGCCAGTAGTATAGGACAGGGCCTGAACACTGAAGCTTTCTTT
16 TRBD2 once TRBJ2-1 TRBV6-6 CASRVGRLAGDNEQFF TGTGCCAGCAGGGTCGGGAGACTAGCGGGGGACAATGAGCAGTTCTTC
15 . . TRBJ2-7 TRBV4-1 CASSQVTSSGGEQYF TGCGCCAGCAGCCAAGTGACTAGTTCTGGGGGAGAGCAGTACTTC
15 . . TRBJ1-2 TRBV7-9 CASSLSDRTNYGYTF TGTGCCAGCAGCTTATCAGACAGAACTAACTATGGCTACACCTTC
14 . . TRBJ1-2 TRBV5-6 CASSLLAEGYGYTF TGTGCCAGCAGCTTGTTAGCCGAAGGCTATGGCTACACCTTC
15 TRBD1 . TRBJ1-1 TRBV7-2 CASSSDRARSTEAFF TGTGCCAGCAGCTCGGACAGGGCCCGTAGCACTGAAGCTTTCTTT
14 TRBD2 . TRBJ2-1 TRBV29-1 CSVGRSGGAPEQFF TGCAGCGTTGGGCGGAGCGGGGGGGCCCCTGAGCAGTTCTTC
13 TRBD2 once TRBJ2-7 TRBV30 CAWSGGGSYEQYF TGTGCCTGGAGTGGGGGGGGCTCCTACGAGCAGTACTTC
14 . once TRBJ2-4 TRBV5-1 CASSLAGNKNIQYF TGCGCCAGCAGCTTGGCAGGGAACAAAAACATTCAGTACTTC
13 . . TRBJ2-1 TRBV7-9 CASSSKIYNEQFF TGTGCCAGCAGCTCCAAAATTTACAATGAGCAGTTCTTC
11 . . TRBJ2-7 TRBV2 CASSETVEQYF TGTGCCAGCAGTGAAACGGTAGAGCAGTACTTC
16 TRBD2 . TRBJ2-4 TRBV10-1 CASSESRTSGKNIQYF TGCGCCAGCAGTGAGTCGCGGACTAGCGGAAAAAACATTCAGTACTTC
14 . . TRBJ2-2 TRBV28 CASRLQGNTGELFF TGTGCCAGCAGATTACAGGGGAACACCGGGGAGCTGTTTTTT
15 TRBD2 . TRBJ2-5 TRBV7-2 CASSNPGTRSVGEYF TGTGCCAGCAGCAACCCCGGGACTAGGAGTGTAGGGGAGTACTTC
12 . . TRBJ1-5 TRBV2 CASSPTEQPQHF TGTGCCAGCAGTCCGACAGAACAGCCCCAGCATTTT
15 TRBD1 . TRBJ1-6 TRBV6-5 CASSYNDRGRSPLHF TGTGCCAGCAGTTACAACGACAGGGGAAGGTCACCCCTCCACTTT
13 TRBD2 . TRBJ2-7 TRBV6-6 CASRAGGPYEQYF TGTGCCAGCAGGGCGGGAGGGCCCTACGAGCAGTACTTC
18 TRBD2 . TRBJ2-5 TRBV4-2 CASSVRVSLAGAGETQYF TGTGCCAGCAGCGTAAGGGTTAGTCTAGCGGGAGCGGGGGAGACCCAGTACTTC
12 . . TRBJ2-1 TRBV10-3 CAITATRDEQFF TGTGCCATCACGGCAACTCGGGATGAGCAGTTCTTC
16 . . TRBJ2-3 TRBV6-5 CASSYDGPRGRDTQYF TGTGCCAGCAGTTACGACGGACCGCGGGGTCGAGATACGCAGTATTTT
19 TRBD1 . TRBJ1-4 TRBV28 CAIEATRGQGASTNEKLFF TGTGCCATCGAGGCAACCCGGGGACAGGGGGCCTCAACTAATGAAAAACTGTTTTTT
14 TRBD2 . TRBJ2-7 TRBV7-9 CSSTASGTKYEQYF TGTTCCAGCACCGCCTCCGGGACTAAATACGAGCAGTACTTC
13 . . TRBJ1-5 TRBV7-8 CASSRRTDQPQHF TGTGCCAGCAGCCGTAGGACAGATCAGCCCCAGCATTTT
13 . . TRBJ2-3 TRBV11-2 CASSLHRAYTQYF TGTGCCAGCAGCTTACACAGGGCATATACGCAGTATTTT
14 TRBD1 . TRBJ1-2 TRBV9 CASSDRTGFYGYTF TGTGCCAGCAGCGACCGGACAGGCTTCTATGGCTACACCTTC
14 . . TRBJ2-3 TRBV19 CASSIGRATDTQYF TGTGCCAGTAGTATTGGGCGGGCCACAGATACGCAGTATTTT
14 . . TRBJ2-7 TRBV6-1 CASSVGLNAYEQYF TGTGCCAGCAGTGTGGGACTCAACGCCTACGAGCAGTACTTC
15 . . TRBJ1-5 TRBV19 CATGATLLSNQPQHF TGTGCCACTGGGGCGACCCTGCTCTCAAATCAGCCCCAGCATTTT
14 TRBD1 . TRBJ1-1 TRBV5-1 CASSLVGQGAEAFF TGCGCCAGCAGCTTGGTGGGACAGGGGGCAGAAGCTTTCTTT
17 . . TRBJ1-5 TRBV30 CAWRQGLDPFGNQPQHF TGTGCCTGGAGGCAGGGCCTCGACCCGTTTGGCAATCAGCCCCAGCATTTT
14 TRBD1 . TRBJ1-4 TRBV28 CASSFRGLIEKLFF TGTGCCAGCAGTTTTAGGGGGCTGATTGAAAAACTGTTTTTT
15 . . TRBJ1-5 TRBV6-1 CASISGTYSNQPQHF TGTGCCAGCATTTCAGGGACATATAGCAATCAGCCCCAGCATTTT